This T cell receptor (beta chain) was documented in a study of T cell responses to AZD1222 COVID-19 vaccine. Study observations and caveats: Clonal diversity was possibly underestimated; the donors were predominantly white British and more often female.

Trimming removed 0 bases from V and 7 bases from J, with 7 bases in between. The CDR3 is made up of 12 amino acids. The germline V gene has CDR1 SGDLS and CDR2 YYNGEE. A note on this clone: As yet, its antigen is unknown.

Assay: immunoSEQ multiplex PCR; the TCRdb copy retains only in-frame clones and omits some. The profile covers roughly 97,000 clones, with roughly 88% appearing a single time and 2.8% taken by the ten largest. This TCR derives from an adult in good health. The sample in question was peripheral blood, obtained on day 0 of AZD1222 vaccination. The genes are TRBV9 and TRBJ1-2, with unresolved D. The DNA for the CDR3 is TGTGCCAGCAGCGTAGCAGGTTTTGGCTACACCTTC. It translates to CASSVAGFGYTF.